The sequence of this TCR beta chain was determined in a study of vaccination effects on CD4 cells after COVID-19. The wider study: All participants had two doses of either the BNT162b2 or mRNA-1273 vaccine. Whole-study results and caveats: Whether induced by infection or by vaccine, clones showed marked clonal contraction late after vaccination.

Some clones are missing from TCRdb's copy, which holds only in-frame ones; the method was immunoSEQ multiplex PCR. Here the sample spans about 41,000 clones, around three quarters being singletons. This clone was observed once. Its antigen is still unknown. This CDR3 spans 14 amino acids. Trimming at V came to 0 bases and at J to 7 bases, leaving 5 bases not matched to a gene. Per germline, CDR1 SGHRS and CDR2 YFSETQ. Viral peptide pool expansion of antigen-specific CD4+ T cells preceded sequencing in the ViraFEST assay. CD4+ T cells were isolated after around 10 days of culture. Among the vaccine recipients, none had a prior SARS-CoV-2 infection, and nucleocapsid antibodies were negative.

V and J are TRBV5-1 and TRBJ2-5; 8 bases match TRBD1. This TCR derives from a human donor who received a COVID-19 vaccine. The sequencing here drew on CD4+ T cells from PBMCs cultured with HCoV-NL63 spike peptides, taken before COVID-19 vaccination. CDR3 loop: CASSLVPTGATQYF. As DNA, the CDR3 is TGCGCCAGCAGCTTGGTTCCGACAGGGGCGACCCAGTACTTC.